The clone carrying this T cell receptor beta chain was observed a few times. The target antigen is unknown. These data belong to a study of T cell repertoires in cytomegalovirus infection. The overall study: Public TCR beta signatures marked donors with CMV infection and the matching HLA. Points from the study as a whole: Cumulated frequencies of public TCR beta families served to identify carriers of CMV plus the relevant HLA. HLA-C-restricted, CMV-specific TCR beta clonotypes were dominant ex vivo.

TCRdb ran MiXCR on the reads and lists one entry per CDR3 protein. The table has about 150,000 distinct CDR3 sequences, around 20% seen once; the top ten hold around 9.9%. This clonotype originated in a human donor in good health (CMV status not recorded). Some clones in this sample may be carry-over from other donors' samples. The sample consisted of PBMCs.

The CDR3 is CASSPDRPNEQFF. The CDR3 DNA reads as TGTGCCAGCAGCCCGGACAGGCCCAATGAGCAGTTCTTC. The gene calls are TRBV7-8 and TRBJ2-1; 7 nucleotides match TRBD1. In germline, CDR1 is SGHVS, CDR2 FQNEAQ. This CDR3 region has 13 residues. The V segment lost 5 bases and the J segment 6 bases; nucleotides outside the gene matches: 4.